This TCR beta chain is drawn from a study of OX40 agonist ivuxolimab in advanced cancers. If patients had autoimmune disease history or systemic immunosuppression, they were excluded. Method: immunoSEQ multiplex PCR; TCRdb's copy keeps in-frame clones and lacks some. This sample yields around 70,000 clones, of which around 84% are seen a single time; roughly 4% belongs to the top ten. Trimming cost V 5 bases and J 3 bases; bases outside gene matches: 5. Germline V gene sequence: CDR1 SGHTA, CDR2 FQGTGA. The CDR3 covers 14 residues. The J gene is TRBJ2-3, the V gene TRBV7-3, with 7 bases matching TRBD1. Specimen: CD4+ or CD8+ T cells sorted from blood, collected in a trial of the OX40 agonist ivuxolimab. The receptor's source is an adult with an advanced solid tumor such as melanoma, head and neck, liver or kidney cancer. CDR3 in amino acids: CASSPTGRTDTQYF. The CDR3 DNA reads TGTGCCAGCAGCCCGACAGGGAGAACAGATACGCAGTATTTT.